This is a list of T cell receptor beta chains from one sample in a study of cytomegalovirus exposure and HLA in healthy donors. Method: immunoSEQ multiplex PCR; TCRdb's copy keeps in-frame clones and lacks some. Of over 75,000 clones in the sample, approximately 76% were seen once. The sequenced sample was PBMCs. The origin of the receptors is a man aged 40-55 years in good health and CMV-seropositive. The CDR3 runs from the conserved cysteine through the conserved F or W. The order of the fields is D gene, V gene, clone size, J gene, CDR3 protein, CDR3 DNA. A D gene is named only where the DNA matches it firmly. Size is stated for part of the rows, as once, few or many counts, or as a class when the clone is expanded.

NA,TRBV9,NA,TRBJ2-5,CASSVGTPPGETQYF,TGTGCCAGCAGCGTAGGAACTCCCCCGGGAGAGACCCAGTACTTC
TRBD1,TRBV5-1,NA,TRBJ1-2,CASSPDRGDGYTF,TGCGCCAGCAGCCCGGACAGGGGGGATGGCTACACCTTC
NA,TRBV5-1,NA,TRBJ1-4,CASSHGRGSVATNEKLFF,TGCGCCAGCAGTCACGGCCGGGGATCAGTTGCAACTAATGAAAAACTGTTTTTT
TRBD1,TRBV9,NA,TRBJ1-1,CASSVATGGPTEAFF,TGTGCCAGCAGCGTAGCCACAGGGGGTCCCACTGAAGCTTTCTTT
TRBD2,TRBV4-1,NA,TRBJ2-3,CASSQEGGGDRTDTQYF,TGCGCCAGCAGCCAAGAAGGTGGGGGGGACCGCACAGATACGCAGTATTTT
NA,TRBV7-9,NA,TRBJ2-7,CASSSHSQTGYEQYF,TGTGCCAGCAGCTCCCACTCGCAGACAGGCTACGAGCAGTACTTC
TRBD2,TRBV7-8,NA,TRBJ2-5,CASTRGLAGAGRETQYF,TGTGCCAGCACTCGTGGACTAGCGGGAGCAGGGCGAGAGACCCAGTACTTC
NA,TRBV2,NA,TRBJ1-3,CASTIGQGTGNTIYF,TGTGCCAGCACCATAGGTCAGGGAACCGGAAACACCATATATTTT
NA,TRBV19,NA,TRBJ2-5,CASSMGQGGTQYF,TGTGCCAGTAGTATGGGGCAGGGTGGGACCCAGTACTTC
TRBD1,TRBV6-5,few,TRBJ1-2,CASSIGGGLGYGYTF,TGTGCCAGCAGTATAGGGGGCGGGTTAGGCTATGGCTACACCTTC
TRBD1,TRBV7-6,NA,TRBJ1-1,CASSLEEVWTGGTEAFF,TGTGCCAGCAGCTTAGAGGAGGTATGGACAGGAGGCACTGAAGCTTTCTTT
NA,TRBV7-6,NA,TRBJ2-3,CASSLTGNTDTQYF,TGTGCCAGCAGCTTAACCGGGAACACAGATACGCAGTATTTT
TRBD1,TRBV19,NA,TRBJ2-5,CASSIGQGAETQYF,TGTGCCAGTAGTATCGGACAGGGGGCCGAGACCCAGTACTTC
NA,TRBV7-2,NA,TRBJ2-1,CASSLNSGNNEQFF,TGTGCCAGCAGCTTAAATAGCGGAAACAATGAGCAGTTCTTC
TRBD2,TRBV6-4,NA,TRBJ2-7,CASSRLAGNEQYF,TGTGCCAGCAGTCGACTAGCGGGCAACGAGCAGTACTTC
NA,TRBV5-1,NA,TRBJ2-1,CASSFSTLSAYNEQFF,TGCGCCAGCAGCTTCTCCACCCTGTCAGCCTACAATGAGCAGTTCTTC
TRBD2,TRBV19,NA,TRBJ2-3,CASSTGGGAIGTQYF,TGTGCCAGTAGTACCGGCGGGGGGGCCATCGGTACGCAGTATTTT
TRBD1,TRBV5-4,NA,TRBJ1-6,CASSLVGTANSPLHF,TGTGCCAGCAGCTTGGTGGGGACAGCAAATTCACCCCTCCACTTT
TRBD1,TRBV7-6,NA,TRBJ2-1,CASSGPGQGNNEQFF,TGTGCCAGCAGCGGACCGGGACAGGGTAACAATGAGCAGTTCTTC
NA,TRBV6-1,NA,TRBJ2-5,CASSERGFRETQYF,TGTGCCAGCAGTGAAAGAGGTTTCCGAGAGACCCAGTACTTC
TRBD2,TRBV5-4,NA,TRBJ2-7,CASSLGTSGSSYEQYF,TGTGCCAGCAGCTTGGGGACTAGCGGGAGCTCCTACGAGCAGTACTTC
NA,TRBV5-8,NA,TRBJ2-6,CASSLVETAGANVLTF,TGTGCCAGCAGCTTGGTGGAAACAGCTGGGGCCAACGTCCTGACTTTC
NA,TRBV5-1,NA,TRBJ2-7,CASSFEGGSYEQYF,TGCGCCAGCAGCTTCGAAGGGGGTTCCTACGAGCAGTACTTC
TRBD2,TRBV18,NA,TRBJ2-3,CASAKAGTTSTDTQYF,TGTGCCAGCGCAAAAGCGGGGACGACTAGCACAGATACGCAGTATTTT
NA,TRBV2,once,TRBJ2-2,CASSRDRNTGELFF,TGTGCCAGCAGTCGAGACAGAAACACCGGGGAGCTGTTTTTT
NA,TRBV10-1,once,TRBJ2-1,CASGTGEVHEQFF,TGCGCCAGCGGTACCGGTGAGGTCCATGAGCAGTTCTTC